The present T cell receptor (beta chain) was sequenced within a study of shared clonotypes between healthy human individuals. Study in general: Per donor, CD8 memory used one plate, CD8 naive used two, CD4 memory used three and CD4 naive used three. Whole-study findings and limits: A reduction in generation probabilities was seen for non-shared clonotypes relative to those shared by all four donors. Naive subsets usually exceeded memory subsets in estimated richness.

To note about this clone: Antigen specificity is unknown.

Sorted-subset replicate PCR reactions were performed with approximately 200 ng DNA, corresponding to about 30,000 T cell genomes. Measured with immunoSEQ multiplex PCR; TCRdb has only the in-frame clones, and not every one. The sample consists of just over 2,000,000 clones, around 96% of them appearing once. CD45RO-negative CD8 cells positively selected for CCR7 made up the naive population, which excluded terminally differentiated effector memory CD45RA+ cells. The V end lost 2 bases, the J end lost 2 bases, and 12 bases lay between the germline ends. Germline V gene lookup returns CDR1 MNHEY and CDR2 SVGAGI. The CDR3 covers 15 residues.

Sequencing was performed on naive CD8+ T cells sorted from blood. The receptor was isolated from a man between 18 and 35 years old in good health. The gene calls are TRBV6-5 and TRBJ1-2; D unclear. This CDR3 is CASSYAPGGNYGYTF. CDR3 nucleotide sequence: TGTGCCAGCAGTTACGCCCCCGGAGGGAACTATGGCTACACCTTC.